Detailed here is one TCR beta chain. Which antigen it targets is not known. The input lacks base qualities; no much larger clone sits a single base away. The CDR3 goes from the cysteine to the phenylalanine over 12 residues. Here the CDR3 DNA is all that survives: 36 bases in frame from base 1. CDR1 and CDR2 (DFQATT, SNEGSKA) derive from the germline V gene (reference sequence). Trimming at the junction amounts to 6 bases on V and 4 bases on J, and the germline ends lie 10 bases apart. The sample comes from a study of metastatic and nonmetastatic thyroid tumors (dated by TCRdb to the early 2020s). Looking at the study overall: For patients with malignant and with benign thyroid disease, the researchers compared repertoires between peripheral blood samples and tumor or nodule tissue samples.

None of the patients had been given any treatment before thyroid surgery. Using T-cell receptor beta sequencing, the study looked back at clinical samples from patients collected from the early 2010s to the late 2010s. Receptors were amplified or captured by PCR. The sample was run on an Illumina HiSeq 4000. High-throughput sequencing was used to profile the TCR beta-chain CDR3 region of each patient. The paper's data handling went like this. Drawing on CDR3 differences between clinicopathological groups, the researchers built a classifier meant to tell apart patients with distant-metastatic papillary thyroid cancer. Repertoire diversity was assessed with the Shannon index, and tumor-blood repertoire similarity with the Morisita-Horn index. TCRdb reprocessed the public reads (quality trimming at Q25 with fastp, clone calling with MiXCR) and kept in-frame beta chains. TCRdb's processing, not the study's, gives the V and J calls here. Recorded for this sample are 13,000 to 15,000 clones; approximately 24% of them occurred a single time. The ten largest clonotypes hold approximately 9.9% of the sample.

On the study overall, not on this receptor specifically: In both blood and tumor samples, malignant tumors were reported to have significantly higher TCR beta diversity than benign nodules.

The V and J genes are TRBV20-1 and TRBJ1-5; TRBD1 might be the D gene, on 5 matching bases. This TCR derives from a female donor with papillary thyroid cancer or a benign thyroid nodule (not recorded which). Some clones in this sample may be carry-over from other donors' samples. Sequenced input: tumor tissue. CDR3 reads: CSATGGNQPQHF. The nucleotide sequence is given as TGCAGTGCCACAGGCGGAAATCAGCCCCAGCATTTT.